The T cell receptor beta chain described here comes from a study of preoperative IRX-2 immunotherapy in early breast cancer. Specified treatment: preoperative locoregional IRX-2 cytokine immunotherapy. Samples came from a phase Ib trial of preoperative locoregional IRX-2 cytokine immunotherapy. Sequencing used immunoSEQ multiplex PCR; TCRdb keeps in-frame clones, though not all of them. The profile covers some 19,000 clones, with 85% appearing a single time and more than 0.9% taken by the ten largest. The CDR3 sequence is 16 residues long. The junction had 4 bases not matched to a gene; V was cut back by 6 bases and J by 4 bases.

The chain combines TRBV23-1 with TRBJ2-1; 15 bases are shared with TRBD2. TRBV23-1 qualifies as an ORF whose function is uncertain. This TCR was recovered from a human donor with breast cancer. This material consisted of lymph node tissue, taken after IRX-2 immunotherapy. CDR3 nucleotides: TGCGCCAGCAGCTCGGGACTAGCGGGGGGATACAATGAGCAGTTCTTC. The encoded protein is CASSSGLAGGYNEQFF.